Shown below are 24 T cell receptor beta chains from a single sample sequenced in a study of shared clonotypes between healthy human individuals. Profiled with immunoSEQ multiplex PCR; TCRdb holds only in-frame clones, not every one. The table includes around 530,000 clones, around 78% detected once. Sequenced sample: PBMCs. These receptors were taken from a woman between 40 and 55 years old in good health. Some clones in this sample may be carry-over from other donors' samples.

The chain has TRBV19 and TRBJ2-5; D is possibly TRBD1 (7 bases). Germline lookup yields CDR1 LNHDA and CDR2 SQIVND (reference sequence). The V end was cut by 5 bases, the J end by 2 bases, with 21 bases between. The length of the CDR3 is 17 residues. The CDR3 loop is CASSYSTGAGGQETQYF. Written as DNA, the CDR3 is TGTGCCAGTAGTTATTCTACAGGGGCCGGGGGACAAGAGACCCAGTACTTC.

This clone was seen only a few times. The V call is TRBV5-1, the J call TRBJ2-2; 7 bases map to TRBD1. Germline CDR1 reads SGHRS; CDR2 reads YFSETQ. The CDR3 totals 18 residues. V dropped 6 bases and J dropped 0; count of bases not matched to a gene: 14. The CDR3 region is CASKNPFGTDSNTGELFF. CDR3 DNA: TGCGCCAGCAAGAACCCTTTCGGGACAGACTCGAACACCGGGGAGCTGTTTTTT.

V gene TRBV2 combines with J gene TRBJ2-1, with D tentatively TRBD2 (5 bases). Germline V lookup: CDR1 SNHLY, CDR2 FYNNEI. The length of the CDR3 is 14 residues. V dropped 7 bases and J dropped 1 base, with 11 bases sitting between them. The chain's CDR3 is CASISSSSYNEQFF. In DNA, the CDR3 is TGTGCCAGCATATCTAGCTCATCCTACAATGAGCAGTTCTTC.

V usage is TRBV10-3 and J usage is TRBJ2-3, with 9 bases fitting TRBD2. The CDR3 has 15 amino acids. The germline gives CDR1 ENHRY, CDR2 SYGVKD. Trimming took 6 bases from V and 5 from J; bases not matched to a gene: 9. This CDR3 is CAIRASGDGRDTQYF. CDR3 sequence (DNA): TGTGCCATCAGGGCTAGCGGGGACGGTCGAGATACGCAGTATTTT.

Note on this clone: This sample also contains other DNA sequences that code for the same CDR3. The chain recombines TRBV4-2 with TRBJ2-5; 8 bases agree with TRBD2. The germline V gene has CDR1 LGHNA and CDR2 YNFKEQ. V was pared by 4 bases and J by 4 bases, with 5 bases of the junction left unmatched. The CDR3 covers 14 residues. The chain's CDR3 is CASSPGTRGETQYF. Here the CDR3 DNA reads TGTGCCAGCAGCCCGGGGACTAGGGGAGAGACCCAGTACTTC.

The CDR3 reads CASSIGRGQETQYF. The CDR3 DNA follows: TGTGCCAGCAGTATAGGGAGGGGGCAAGAGACCCAGTACTTC. The chain employs TRBV5-4 and TRBJ2-5; weak D call: TRBD2 (7 bases). V lost 5 bases to trimming and J lost 2 bases, with 13 bases between them. Germline CDR1 reads SGHNT; CDR2 reads YYREEE (reference sequence). The CDR3 has 14 amino acids.

V is TRBV5-1 and J is TRBJ2-1; TRBD2 matches at 7 bases. CDR1 is SGHRS, CDR2 YFSETQ, per germline. V gave up 5 bases and J gave up 5 bases; unmatched junction bases: 4. The CDR3 spans 13 residues. CDR3 sequence (DNA): TGCGCCAGCAGGACTAGCTTAAACAATGAGCAGTTCTTC. Translating gives CASRTSLNNEQFF.

V gene TRBV7-2 combines with J gene TRBJ2-7, with D perhaps TRBD2 (6 bases). Trimming took off 5 bases at V and 4 bases at J, with 12 bases between the two ends. The CDR3 has 13 amino acids. The germline V gene has CDR1 SGHTA and CDR2 FQGNSA. CDR3 sequence reads: CASSPGSGYEQYF. CDR3 coding DNA: TGTGCCAGCAGCCCGGGTAGCGGTTACGAGCAGTACTTC.

The chain recombines TRBV20-1 with TRBJ2-1; D is ambiguous. The CDR3 extends over 11 amino acids. Germline CDR1 is DFQATT and CDR2 is SNEGSKA (reference sequence). Trimming removed 0 bases at V and 6 bases at J, with 3 bases between. CDR3 DNA sequence: TGCAGTGCTAGAGATTTCAATGAGCAGTTCTTC. Encoded protein: CSARDFNEQFF.

V usage is TRBV7-8 and J usage is TRBJ2-3, with a tentative D call TRBD1 (5 bases). V lost 6 bases and J lost 3, with 10 bases in between. The CDR3 runs 13 residues. Germline loops: CDR1 SGHVS, CDR2 FQNEAQ. The chain's CDR3 is CASSLQGTDTQYF. As DNA, the CDR3 is TGTGCCAGCAGTCTCCAGGGTACAGATACGCAGTATTTT.

The chain links TRBV29-1 to TRBJ2-5, with D tentatively TRBD1 (6 bases). CDR1 and CDR2 from the germline V gene are SQVTM and ANQGSEA. Between the trimmed V and J ends, which lost 5 bases and 5 bases, there was a span of 12 bases. CDR3 length equals 12 residues. The CDR3 DNA follows: TGCAGCGTTCAACAGGGAACGGAGACCCAGTACTTC. Amino acids: CSVQQGTETQYF.

This chain connects TRBV19 to TRBJ2-1; D not resolved. Trimming removed 4 bases at V and 0 bases at J, with 10 bases between. This CDR3 region has 15 residues. CDR1 LNHDA and CDR2 SQIVND come from the germline V gene (reference sequence). The DNA of the CDR3 is TGTGCCAGTAGTACAAGAGTGAGCTCCTACAATGAGCAGTTCTTC. Translating gives CASSTRVSSYNEQFF.

The chain employs TRBV18 and TRBJ2-7, with 9 bases aligning to TRBD2. Germline V CDR1 and CDR2: KGHSH, LQKENI. The CDR3 is made up of 18 amino acids. V lost 3 bases to trimming and J lost 3 bases; unmatched junction nucleotides: 15. The CDR3 DNA reads TGTGCCAGCTCACCCTCCGGGACTAGCCAAAGTCCCTACTACGAGCAGTACTTC. Its protein product is CASSPSGTSQSPYYEQYF.

This clone was found a few times. The V call is TRBV29-1, the J call TRBJ2-3; 7 nucleotides match TRBD2. CDR3 length equals 13 residues. The J segment lost 6 bases and the V segment lost 2 bases, leaving 5 bases of the junction unmatched. CDR1 and CDR2 from the germline V gene are SQVTM and ANQGSEA. CDR3 residues: CSVESAGVDTQYF. CDR3 DNA sequence: TGCAGCGTTGAATCCGCGGGAGTGGATACGCAGTATTTT.

The V and J genes are TRBV7-2 and TRBJ2-7, with D perhaps TRBD1 (5 bases). Germline CDR1 reads SGHTA; CDR2 reads FQGNSA. Trimming removed 1 base from V and 7 bases from J, with 14 bases in between. The CDR3 has 14 amino acids. Written as DNA, the CDR3 is TGTGCCAGCAGCTTAGGGGGCTTCCCTGTTGAGCAGTACTTC. This sequence encodes CASSLGGFPVEQYF. Full variable domain (remainder filled in from reference TRBV7-2 and TRBJ2-7): GAGVSQSPSNKVTEKGKDVELRCDPISGHTALYWYRQSLGQGLEFLIYFQGNSAPDKSGLPSDRFSAERTGGSVSTLTIQRTQQEDSAVYLCASSLGGFPVEQYFGPGTRLTVT.

The chain has TRBV6-6 and TRBJ2-7; D is possibly TRBD2 (7 bases). In germline, CDR1 is MNHNY, CDR2 SVGAGI (reference sequence). The CDR3 has 14 amino acids. V was clipped by 7 bases and J by 3 bases, with 16 bases between them. The CDR3 DNA is TGTGCCAGCACCAAGGGGGGGGACTACTACGAGCAGTACTTC. This gives the protein CASTKGGDYYEQYF.

J is TRBJ2-1 and V is TRBV28, with 10 bases that match TRBD1. V gave up 3 bases and J gave up 2 bases; unmatched junction bases: 4. The CDR3 runs 16 residues. Germline lookup yields CDR1 MDHEN and CDR2 SYDVKM. For the CDR3, the DNA is TGTGCCAGCAGTTTGGCGGGGACAGGGGCCTACAATGAGCAGTTCTTC. It specifies CASSLAGTGAYNEQFF.

This clone was seen more than once but under ten times. This rearrangement joins TRBV27 to TRBJ1-1; D might be TRBD1 (6 bases). The CDR3 has 13 amino acids. V dropped 3 bases and J dropped 4 bases, with 9 bases sitting between them. Looked up from germline, CDR1 is MNHEY and CDR2 is SMNVEV (reference sequence). The CDR3 coding sequence is TGTGCCAGCAGTTTGATGGGGGCCACTGAAGCTTTCTTT. The encoded protein is CASSLMGATEAFF.

The chain links TRBV7-8 to TRBJ2-7, with 9 bases identical to TRBD1. The CDR3 has 16 amino acids. The J segment lost 5 bases and the V segment lost 5 bases, leaving 13 bases of the junction unmatched. Germline lookup yields CDR1 SGHVS and CDR2 FQNEAQ. The CDR3 sequence: CASSQSQPGTGHEQYF. CDR3 DNA: TGTGCCAGCAGCCAGAGCCAACCCGGGACAGGGCACGAGCAGTACTTC.

This rearrangement joins TRBV9 to TRBJ2-7; the D gene is possibly TRBD1 (7 bases). From germline, CDR1 is SGDLS and CDR2 YYNGEE. V lost 0 bases and J lost 6, with 13 bases in between. This CDR3 comprises 14 residues. The CDR3 region has the DNA TGTGCCAGCAGCGTAGGTGGAGGGGGCCTCGAGCAGTACTTC. This encodes CASSVGGGGLEQYF.

Note on this clone: A single base separates this from a much larger clone, so it may be a read error. The same CDR3 arises from other DNA sequences in this sample as well. The chain is built from TRBV29-1 and TRBJ2-5; 8 bases are shared with TRBD1. V lost 4 bases to trimming and J lost 5 bases; unmatched junction nucleotides: 15. The germline CDR1 and CDR2 sequences are SQVTM and ANQGSEA. CDR3 size: 16 residues. The CDR3 protein is CSVVNPLTGGGETQYF. CDR3 DNA: TGCAGCGTTGTAAACCCCTTAACAGGGGGAGGCGAGACCCAGTACTTC.

This rearrangement joins TRBV27 to TRBJ2-1, with D hard to call. Germline values: CDR1 MNHEY, CDR2 SMNVEV (reference sequence). This CDR3 is built from 14 residues. Trimming left V 6 bases short and J 8 bases short, with 17 bases between. CDR3 bases: TGTGCCAGCAGGTTGGGCAGGATAGGAGATGAGCAGTTCTTC. Its protein is CASRLGRIGDEQFF.

This clone has only one observation. V and J are TRBV19 and TRBJ1-2; D may be TRBD1 (5 bases). This CDR3 region has 14 residues. The germline V and J ends were trimmed by 6 bases and 1 base, with 12 bases remaining between them. Germline loops: CDR1 LNHDA, CDR2 SQIVND (reference sequence). Here the CDR3 reads CASRLTGFNYGYTF. CDR3 nucleotide sequence: TGTGCCAGTAGGCTAACAGGTTTTAACTATGGCTACACCTTC. The full variable domain, in which reference TRBV19 and TRBJ1-2 provide the parts outside the CDR3, is DGGITQSPKYLFRKEGQNVTLSCEQNLNHDAMYWYRQDPGQGLRLIYYSQIVNDFQKGDIAEGYSVSREKKESFPLTVTSAQKNPTAFYLCASRLTGFNYGYTFGSGTRLTVV.

The chain links TRBV2 to TRBJ1-6, with D possibly matching TRBD1 (6 bases). The germline V and J ends were trimmed by 4 bases and 10 bases, with 14 bases remaining between them. Germline V gene data show CDR1 as SNHLY and CDR2 as FYNNEI. This CDR3 contains 14 residues. As DNA, the CDR3 is TGTGCCAGCAGTGGCCCGGGGGGGGCCTCACCCCTCCACTTT. Translation gives CASSGPGGASPLHF.